This T cell receptor (beta chain) was sequenced during a study of T cell repertoires in ileal Crohn's disease. Across the whole study: 35% were active smokers at surgery; median disease duration was nearly eight years. Thiopurines (about ten) or anti-TNF agents (approximately 19) were given postoperatively to about half. Overall study results and limits: Compared with CD4 T cells, sorted CD8 cells carried more expanded clones. Clonal expansions were more frequent in active smokers than non-smokers at surgery.

CDR1 and CDR2 (germline): MNHEY, SVGAGI. This CDR3 contains 15 residues. Germline trimming cut 6 bases from V and 0 bases from J; bases unmatched to any gene: 4. Details on this clone: No antigen is known for it.

TCRdb's table, derived via immunoSEQ multiplex PCR, lists solely in-frame clones and lacks some. Among roughly 16,000 clones, 85% to 95% were seen once, and the ten largest hold about 3.4%. The clonotype originates from an adult with Crohn's disease. The rearrangement uses TRBV6-5 and TRBJ2-1, with 8 bases that match TRBD2. The material sequenced was ileal tissue. Here the CDR3 reads CASRESGGSYNEQFF. The CDR3 nucleotides are TGTGCCAGCAGAGAAAGCGGGGGCTCCTACAATGAGCAGTTCTTC.